Listed below are T cell receptor beta chains from one sample, sequenced in a study of blood T cell repertoires in COVID-19. Here immunoSEQ multiplex PCR was the method, and the copy in TCRdb shows in-frame clones only, minus some. The table has about 230,000 clones, 85% seen once; the top ten hold around 0.98%. The sequencing input was peripheral blood. The source of these receptors is a man aged 40-55 years with acute or convalescent COVID-19. Each CDR3 is given with its conserved first and last residue. D genes are given only for firm matches. The size of a clone is reported for some rows only, either as once, few or many, or as a class for expanded clones.

d_gene,v_gene,abundance,j_gene,CDR3aa,CDR3nt
TRBD1,TRBV5-6,.,TRBJ1-1,CASRWGQGNTEAFF,TGTGCCAGCAGGTGGGGACAGGGGAACACTGAAGCTTTCTTT
.,TRBV2,.,TRBJ1-6,CASNGEWNSPLHF,TGTGCCAGCAACGGGGAGTGGAATTCACCCCTCCACTTT
TRBD1,TRBV28,.,TRBJ1-1,CASSRTGTGVNTEAFF,TGTGCCAGCAGCAGGACCGGGACAGGAGTAAACACTGAAGCTTTCTTT
TRBD2,TRBV5-1,.,TRBJ2-5,CASSLATSGEETQYF,TGCGCCAGCAGCTTGGCGACTAGCGGGGAGGAGACCCAGTACTTC
.,TRBV30,.,TRBJ1-2,CAWSEEGGYTF,TGTGCCTGGAGTGAGGAGGGTGGCTACACCTTC
.,TRBV5-1,once,TRBJ1-2,CASSLQTARDGYTF,TGCGCCAGCAGCTTGCAAACGGCTCGGGATGGCTACACCTTC
.,TRBV29-1,.,TRBJ2-7,CSGGTRYEQYF,TGCAGCGGCGGTACGAGGTACGAGCAGTACTTC
.,TRBV5-1,.,TRBJ1-4,CASSLDPPGTTNEKLFF,TGCGCCAGCAGCTTGGATCCTCCGGGAACAACTAATGAAAAACTGTTTTTT
.,TRBV3-1/TRBV3-2,.,TRBJ2-6,CASSQVRGPGANVLTF,TGTGCCAGCAGCCAAGTAAGGGGCCCTGGGGCCAACGTCCTGACTTTC
TRBD1,TRBV11-2,.,TRBJ2-7,CASSLGTGSYEQYF,TGTGCCAGCAGCTTAGGGACAGGCTCCTACGAGCAGTACTTC
TRBD2,TRBV24-1,.,TRBJ2-5,CATSETSGGQETQYF,TGTGCCACCAGTGAGACTAGCGGGGGACAAGAGACCCAGTACTTC
TRBD2,TRBV5-1,.,TRBJ2-5,CASSSGTRGETQYF,TGCGCCAGCAGCTCCGGGACTAGGGGCGAGACCCAGTACTTC
TRBD1,TRBV6-5,.,TRBJ1-3,CASREDRVYF,TGTGCCAGCAGAGAGGACAGGGTATATTTT
.,TRBV18,.,TRBJ2-3,CASSPSDTQYF,TGTGCCAGCTCCCCTAGCGATACGCAGTATTTT
.,TRBV5-1,.,TRBJ1-1,CASSLGYSTEAFF,TGCGCCAGCAGCTTGGGGTATAGTACTGAAGCTTTCTTT
TRBD1,TRBV9,.,TRBJ1-1,CASSVAGQWNTEAFF,TGTGCCAGCAGCGTAGCGGGACAGTGGAACACTGAAGCTTTCTTT
TRBD1,TRBV15,.,TRBJ1-1,CATSRGTGGRGGTEAFF,TGTGCCACCAGCAGAGGGACAGGGGGCAGAGGAGGGACTGAAGCTTTCTTT
.,TRBV6-5,.,TRBJ1-1,CASRNLDSRTEAFF,TGTGCCAGCAGGAACCTCGACTCGAGGACTGAAGCTTTCTTT
TRBD2,TRBV2,.,TRBJ2-3,CASSRETSGVTDTQYF,TGTGCCAGCAGTCGAGAGACTAGCGGGGTCACAGATACGCAGTATTTT
.,TRBV24-1,.,TRBJ2-3,CATSPGSDTQYF,TGTGCCACCAGTCCGGGATCAGATACGCAGTATTTT
.,TRBV7-8,.,TRBJ1-1,CASSLPGVAEAFF,TGTGCCAGCAGCTTACCAGGGGTCGCTGAAGCTTTCTTT
.,TRBV7-2,many,TRBJ1-1,CASSPSGVGTEAFF,TGTGCCAGCAGCCCCTCGGGGGTGGGCACTGAAGCTTTCTTT
TRBD2,TRBV5-6,few,TRBJ2-7,CASSLGPSGIYEQYF,TGTGCCAGCAGCTTGGGTCCTAGCGGGATCTACGAGCAGTACTTC
.,TRBV19,.,TRBJ1-5,CASSIFKVAGDYQPQHF,TGTGCCAGTAGTATATTTAAGGTTGCAGGGGATTATCAGCCCCAGCATTTT